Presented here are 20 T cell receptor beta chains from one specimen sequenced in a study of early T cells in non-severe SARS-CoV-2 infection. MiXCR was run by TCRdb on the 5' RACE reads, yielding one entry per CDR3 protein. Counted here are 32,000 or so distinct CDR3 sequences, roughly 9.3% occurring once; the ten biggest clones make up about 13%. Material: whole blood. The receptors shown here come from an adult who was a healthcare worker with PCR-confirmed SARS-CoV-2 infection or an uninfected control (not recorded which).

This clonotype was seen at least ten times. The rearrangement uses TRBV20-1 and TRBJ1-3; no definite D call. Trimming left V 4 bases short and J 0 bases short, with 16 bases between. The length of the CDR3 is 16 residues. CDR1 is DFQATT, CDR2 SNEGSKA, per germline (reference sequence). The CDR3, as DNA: TGCAGTGCTATGCGCCAACAACCGGGCTCTGGAAACACCATATATTTT. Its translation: CSAMRQQPGSGNTIYF.

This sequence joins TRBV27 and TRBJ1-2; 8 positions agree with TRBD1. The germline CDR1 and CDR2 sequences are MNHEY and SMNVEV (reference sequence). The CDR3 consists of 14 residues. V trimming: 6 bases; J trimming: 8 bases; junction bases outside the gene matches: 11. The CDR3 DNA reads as TGTGCCAGCAGATCCCAGACAGGGGCAAGCGGCTACACCTTC. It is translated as CASRSQTGASGYTF.

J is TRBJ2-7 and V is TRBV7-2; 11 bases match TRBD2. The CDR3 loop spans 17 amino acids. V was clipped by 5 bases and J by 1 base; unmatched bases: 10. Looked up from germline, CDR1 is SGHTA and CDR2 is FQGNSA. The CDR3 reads CASSGATGTSGSYEQYF. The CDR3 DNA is TGTGCCAGCAGCGGGGCTACCGGGACTAGCGGTTCCTACGAGCAGTACTTC.

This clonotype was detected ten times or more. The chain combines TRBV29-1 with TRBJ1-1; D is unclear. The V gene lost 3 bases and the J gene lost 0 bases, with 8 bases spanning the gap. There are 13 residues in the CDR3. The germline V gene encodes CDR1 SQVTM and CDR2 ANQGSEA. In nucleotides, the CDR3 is TGCAGCGTTGATGTACAGATGAACACTGAAGCTTTCTTT. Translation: CSVDVQMNTEAFF.

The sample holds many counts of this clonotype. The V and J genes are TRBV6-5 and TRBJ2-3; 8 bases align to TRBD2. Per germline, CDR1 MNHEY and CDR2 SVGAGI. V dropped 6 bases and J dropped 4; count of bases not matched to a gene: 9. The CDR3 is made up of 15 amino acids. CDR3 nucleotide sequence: TGTGCCAGCAGACCCGGGGGGGCTGGGTCAGATACGCAGTATTTT. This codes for CASRPGGAGSDTQYF.

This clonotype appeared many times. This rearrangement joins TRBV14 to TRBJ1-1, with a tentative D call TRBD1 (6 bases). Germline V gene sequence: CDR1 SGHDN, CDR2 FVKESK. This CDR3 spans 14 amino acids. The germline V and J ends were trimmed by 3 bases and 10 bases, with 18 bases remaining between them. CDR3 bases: TGTGCCAGCAGCCATGTTGGGGGCTCGCCCGGAGCTTTCTTT. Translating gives CASSHVGGSPGAFF.

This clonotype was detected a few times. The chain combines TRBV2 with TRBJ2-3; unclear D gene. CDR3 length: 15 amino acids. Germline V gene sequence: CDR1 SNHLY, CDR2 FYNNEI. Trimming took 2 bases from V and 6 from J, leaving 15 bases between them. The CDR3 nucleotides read TGTGCCAGCAGTGAATCACTGATTATTTCGGATACGCAGTATTTT. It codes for CASSESLIISDTQYF.

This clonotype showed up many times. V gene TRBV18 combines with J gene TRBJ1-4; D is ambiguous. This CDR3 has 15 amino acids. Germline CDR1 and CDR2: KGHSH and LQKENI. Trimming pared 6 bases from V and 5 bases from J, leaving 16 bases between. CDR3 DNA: TGTGCCAGCTCTGTCCCCAGCGGGCCCAATGAAAAACTGTTTTTT. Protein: CASSVPSGPNEKLFF.

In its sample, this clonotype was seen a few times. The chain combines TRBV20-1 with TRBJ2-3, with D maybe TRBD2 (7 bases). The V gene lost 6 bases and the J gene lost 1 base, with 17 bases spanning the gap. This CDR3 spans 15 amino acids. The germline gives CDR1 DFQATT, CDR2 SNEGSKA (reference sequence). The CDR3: CSARLGAGGTDTQYF. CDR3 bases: TGCAGTGCCCGCCTGGGGGCGGGGGGCACAGATACGCAGTATTTT.

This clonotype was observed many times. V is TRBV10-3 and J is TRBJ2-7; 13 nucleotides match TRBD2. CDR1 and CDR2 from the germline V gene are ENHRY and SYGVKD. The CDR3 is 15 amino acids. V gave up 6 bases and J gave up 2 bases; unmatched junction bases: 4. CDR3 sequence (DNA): TGTGCCATCAGGGGACTAGCGGGGTCAACCTACGAGCAGTACTTC. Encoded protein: CAIRGLAGSTYEQYF.

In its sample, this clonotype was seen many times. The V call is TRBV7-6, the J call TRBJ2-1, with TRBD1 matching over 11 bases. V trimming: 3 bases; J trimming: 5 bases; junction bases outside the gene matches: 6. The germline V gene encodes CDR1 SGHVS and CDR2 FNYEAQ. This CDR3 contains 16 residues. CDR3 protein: CASSFAPGQGDNEQFF. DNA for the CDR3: TGTGCCAGCAGCTTCGCCCCGGGACAGGGGGACAATGAGCAGTTCTTC.

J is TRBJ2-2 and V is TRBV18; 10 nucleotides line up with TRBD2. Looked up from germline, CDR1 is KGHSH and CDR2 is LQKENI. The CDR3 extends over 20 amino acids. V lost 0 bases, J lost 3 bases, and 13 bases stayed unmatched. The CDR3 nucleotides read TGTGCCAGCTCACCACCGTCTGCTGTACTAGCGGGGAGAGACACCGGGGAGCTGTTTTTT. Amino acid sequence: CASSPPSAVLAGRDTGELFF.

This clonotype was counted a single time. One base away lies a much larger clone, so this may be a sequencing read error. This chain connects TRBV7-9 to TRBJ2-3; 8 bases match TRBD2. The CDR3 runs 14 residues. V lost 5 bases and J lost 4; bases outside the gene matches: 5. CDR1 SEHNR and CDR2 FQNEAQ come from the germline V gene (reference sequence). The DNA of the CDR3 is TGTGCCAGCAGCCCGGGACTAGACTCAGATACGCAGTATTTT. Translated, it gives CASSPGLDSDTQYF.

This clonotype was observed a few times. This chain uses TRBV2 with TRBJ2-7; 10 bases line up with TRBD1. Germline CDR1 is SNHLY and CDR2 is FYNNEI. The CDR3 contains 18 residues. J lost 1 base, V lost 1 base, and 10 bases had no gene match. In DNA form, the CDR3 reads TGTGCCAGCAGTGAAGTTGGGACAGGGGACCGCAGTTCCTACGAGCAGTACTTC. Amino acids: CASSEVGTGDRSSYEQYF.

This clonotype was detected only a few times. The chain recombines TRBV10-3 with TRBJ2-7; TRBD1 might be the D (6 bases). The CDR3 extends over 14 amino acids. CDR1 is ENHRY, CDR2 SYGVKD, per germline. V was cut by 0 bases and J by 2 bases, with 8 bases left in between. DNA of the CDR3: TGTGCCATCAGTGAGTCCGGGACAACCTACGAGCAGTACTTC. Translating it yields CAISESGTTYEQYF.

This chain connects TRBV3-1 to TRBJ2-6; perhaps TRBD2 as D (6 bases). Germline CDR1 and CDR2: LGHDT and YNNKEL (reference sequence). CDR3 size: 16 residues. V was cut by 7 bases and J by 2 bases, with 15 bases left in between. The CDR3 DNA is TGTGCCAGCACACTTTTTTGGGGGGCTGGGGCCAACGTCCTGACTTTC. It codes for CASTLFWGAGANVLTF.

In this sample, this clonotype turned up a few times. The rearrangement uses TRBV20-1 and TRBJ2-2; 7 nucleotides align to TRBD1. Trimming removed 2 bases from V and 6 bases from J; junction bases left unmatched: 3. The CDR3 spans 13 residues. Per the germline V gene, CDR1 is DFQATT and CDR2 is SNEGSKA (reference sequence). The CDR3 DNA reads TGCAGTGCTAGACCCACAGGGGCCGGGGAGCTGTTTTTT. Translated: CSARPTGAGELFF.

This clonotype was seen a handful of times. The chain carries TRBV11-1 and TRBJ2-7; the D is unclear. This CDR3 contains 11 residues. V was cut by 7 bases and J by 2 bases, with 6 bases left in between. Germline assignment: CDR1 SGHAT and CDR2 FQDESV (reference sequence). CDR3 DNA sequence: TGTGCCAGCAAAACCACCTACGAGCAGTACTTC. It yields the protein CASKTTYEQYF.

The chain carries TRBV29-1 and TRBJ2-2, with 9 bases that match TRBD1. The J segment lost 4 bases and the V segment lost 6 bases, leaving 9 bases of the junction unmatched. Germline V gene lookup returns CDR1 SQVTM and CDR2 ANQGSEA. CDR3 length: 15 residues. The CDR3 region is CSVAPRQGGTGELFF. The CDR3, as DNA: TGCAGCGTGGCCCCTAGACAGGGGGGCACCGGGGAGCTGTTTTTT.

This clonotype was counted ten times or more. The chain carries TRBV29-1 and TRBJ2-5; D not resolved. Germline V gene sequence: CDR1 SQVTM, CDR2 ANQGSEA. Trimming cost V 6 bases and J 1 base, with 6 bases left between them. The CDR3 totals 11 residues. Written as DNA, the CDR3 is TGCAGCGTAGATACCCAAGAGACCCAGTACTTC. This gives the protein CSVDTQETQYF.